This TCR beta chain was observed in a study of blood T cells in healthy people across ages. Study-level results: PBMCs left unsorted prevented a conclusive naive versus antigen-experienced comparison. Roughly linear age-related decline in beta diversity appeared, significant by age around 40. Any changes in expanded clonotypes were possibly confounded, as donor CMV status remained unknown.

Concerning this clonotype: The antigen is unknown. A much larger clonotype is one base distant, so this may be a read error.

CDR1 is SNHLY, CDR2 FYNNEI, per germline. The CDR3 consists of 12 residues. For the second PCR, which ran for about 6 to 11 cycles, a sample-barcoded 5' primer and a J-beta primer mix were used. TCRdb reprocessed the 5' RACE reads via MiXCR and lists one record per CDR3 protein. There are 850,000 to 950,000 distinct CDR3 sequences in the sample; around 28% occur only once, and around 16% lies in the top ten. The chain recombines TRBV2 with TRBJ2-3; weak D call: TRBD1 (6 bases). The sequencing input was blood. The receptor comes from a woman older than 75 in good health. The CDR3 region is CVSRTDSTGQYF. The CDR3 DNA is TGTGTCAGCAGGACAGATAGTACTGGGCAGTATTTT.